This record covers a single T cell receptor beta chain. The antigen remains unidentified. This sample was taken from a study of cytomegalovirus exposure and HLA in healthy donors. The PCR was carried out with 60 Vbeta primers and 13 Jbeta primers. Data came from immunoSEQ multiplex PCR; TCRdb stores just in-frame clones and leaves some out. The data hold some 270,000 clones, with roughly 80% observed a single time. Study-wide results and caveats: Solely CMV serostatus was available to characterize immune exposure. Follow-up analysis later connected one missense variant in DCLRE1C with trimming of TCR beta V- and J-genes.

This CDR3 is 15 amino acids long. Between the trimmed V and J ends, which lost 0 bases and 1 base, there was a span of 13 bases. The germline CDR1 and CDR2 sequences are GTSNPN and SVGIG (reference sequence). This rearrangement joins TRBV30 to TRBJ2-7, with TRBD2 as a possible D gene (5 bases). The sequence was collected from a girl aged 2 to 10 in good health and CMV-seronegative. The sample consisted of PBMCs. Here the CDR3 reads CAWSVSLTRSYEQYF. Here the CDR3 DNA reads TGTGCCTGGAGTGTATCCCTAACTAGATCCTACGAGCAGTACTTC. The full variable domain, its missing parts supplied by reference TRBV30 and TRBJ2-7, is SQTIHQWPATLVQPVGSPLSLECTVEGTSNPNLYWYRQAAGRGLQLLFYSVGIGQISSEVPQNLSASRPQDRQFILSSKKLLLSDSGFYLCAWSVSLTRSYEQYFGPGTRLTVT.